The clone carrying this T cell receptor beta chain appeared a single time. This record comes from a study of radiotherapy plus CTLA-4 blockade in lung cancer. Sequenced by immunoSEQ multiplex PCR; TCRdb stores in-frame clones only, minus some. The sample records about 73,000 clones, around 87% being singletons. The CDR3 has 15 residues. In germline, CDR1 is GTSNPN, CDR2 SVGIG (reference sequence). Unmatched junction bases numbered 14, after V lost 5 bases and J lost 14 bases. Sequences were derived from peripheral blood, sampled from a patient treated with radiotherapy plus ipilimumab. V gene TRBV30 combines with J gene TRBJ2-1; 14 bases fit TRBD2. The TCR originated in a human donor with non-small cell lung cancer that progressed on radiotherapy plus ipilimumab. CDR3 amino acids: CAWDRGLAGAQRKFF. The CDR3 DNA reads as TGTGCCTGGGATAGGGGACTAGCGGGAGCTCAGAGGAAGTTCTTC.